These 25 T cell receptor beta chains were sequenced from one sample in a study of regulatory T cells in long-lasting Graves disease. Through Arm-PCR of CDR3 regions and iRepertoire HTBI primers, TCR beta libraries were built. MiXCR was run by TCRdb on the multiplex PCR reads, yielding one entry per CDR3 protein. The sample lists hundreds of thousands of distinct CDR3 sequences; about 15% were seen once. This sample's time point: newly diagnosed GD, antithyroid drugs for less than 3 months. After RNA was extracted from PBMCs, the TCR library was made from it. The same data also contributed to another study, on T cells in Graves' hyperthyroidism and ophthalmopathy.

The sequencing used peripheral blood mononuclear cells (PBMCs), collected at new diagnosis, from a patient treated with antithyroid drugs. Receptors were obtained from a woman aged 30 to 39 with Graves disease.

The rearrangement joins TRBV12-3 or TRBV12-4 to TRBJ2-7; TRBD2 agrees at 9 bases. Trimming cost V 3 bases and J 4 bases; bases outside gene matches: 16. This CDR3 comprises 18 residues. The CDR3 spells CASSLGGGLAGFDYEQYF. CDR3 in DNA: TGTGCCAGCAGTTTGGGTGGTGGGCTAGCGGGATTCGATTACGAGCAGTACTTC.

The rearrangement links TRBV6-1 to TRBJ2-1; D is unclear. V gave up 1 base and J gave up 6 bases, with 7 bases separating them. This CDR3 has 13 residues. CDR1 MNHNS and CDR2 SASEGT come from the germline V gene. The CDR3: CASSEGDRNEQFF. DNA of the CDR3: TGTGCCAGCAGTGAAGGGGATCGCAATGAGCAGTTCTTC.

Ten or more counts support this clonotype. The chain recombines TRBV19 with TRBJ2-1, with TRBD2 identical over 9 bases. This CDR3 has 17 residues. With 0 bases clipped from V and 3 bases from J, the junction kept 6 bases outside the gene matches. The V gene's germline CDR1 is LNHDA and CDR2 SQIVND (reference sequence). The CDR3 sequence is CASSIDRRLAVYNEQFF. The CDR3 DNA reads TGTGCCAGTAGTATAGATCGCCGACTAGCGGTCTACAATGAGCAGTTCTTC.

In its sample, this clonotype was seen many times. The chain employs TRBV28 and TRBJ2-3; 10 nucleotides align to TRBD2. Unmatched junction bases numbered 8, after V lost 5 bases and J lost 0 bases. Germline loops: CDR1 MDHEN, CDR2 SYDVKM. The CDR3 covers 17 residues. This chain's CDR3 is CASSKERGGISTDTQYF. DNA for the CDR3: TGTGCCAGCAGTAAGGAGCGGGGGGGAATTAGCACAGATACGCAGTATTTT.

This sequence joins TRBV2 and TRBJ2-6; D may be TRBD1 (6 bases). This CDR3 contains 18 residues. Germline CDR1 is SNHLY and CDR2 is FYNNEI. Trimming removed 8 bases at V and 2 bases at J, with 22 bases between. The CDR3 loop is CASHYTLIYRAGANVLTF. The CDR3 DNA reads as TGTGCCAGCCATTATACTTTAATTTACAGGGCTGGGGCCAACGTCCTGACTTTC.

This clonotype was detected a few times. The chain uses TRBV6-2 or TRBV6-3 and TRBJ2-2, with TRBD2 identical over 13 bases. The CDR3 length is 17 residues. Germline loops: CDR1 MNHEY, CDR2 SVGEGT. The V gene end was trimmed by 5 bases and the J gene end by 6 bases; junction bases not matched to a gene: 9. The CDR3 protein is CASSEAIGLAGAGELFF. The CDR3 DNA reads as TGTGCCAGCAGTGAAGCAATAGGACTAGCGGGAGCCGGGGAGCTGTTTTTT.

V is TRBV6-2 or TRBV6-3 and J is TRBJ2-5, with D maybe TRBD1 (6 bases). The CDR3 is 14 amino acids. CDR1 is MNHEY and CDR2 is SVGEGT in the germline V gene. V gave up 8 bases and J gave up 5 bases, with 18 bases separating them. The CDR3, as DNA: TGTGCCAGCCATGGGACACTGGGTGGGGAGACCCAGTACTTC. Its protein product is CASHGTLGGETQYF.

The chain is built from TRBV29-1 and TRBJ2-3; D is possibly TRBD2 (5 bases). The V gene lost 3 bases and the J gene lost 5 bases, with 9 bases spanning the gap. CDR3 length: 12 amino acids. CDR1 and CDR2 from the germline V gene are SQVTM and ANQGSEA. CDR3 coding DNA: TGCAGCGTTGATCCCGGGATAGATACGCAGTATTTT. It codes for CSVDPGIDTQYF.

The chain carries TRBV30 and TRBJ1-4; TRBD1 agrees at 8 bases. This CDR3 has 13 amino acids. Germline values: CDR1 GTSNPN, CDR2 SVGIG (reference sequence). The V gene end was trimmed by 1 base and the J gene end by 8 bases; junction bases not matched to a gene: 3. The CDR3 DNA reads TGTGCCTGGAGTGGACAGGGGAACGAAAAACTGTTTTTT. Its protein product is CAWSGQGNEKLFF.

This clonotype has a handful of counts. The gene calls are TRBV10-3 and TRBJ2-3; perhaps TRBD2 as D (5 bases). Deletions cut 0 bases from V and 5 bases from J, with 9 bases between. The CDR3 consists of 14 residues. Germline V lookup: CDR1 ENHRY, CDR2 SYGVKD. The CDR3 nucleotides read TGTGCCATCAGTGAGTCTCGGGGAGAAGATACGCAGTATTTT. Protein sequence: CAISESRGEDTQYF.

This clonotype appeared a few times. This chain uses TRBV29-1 with TRBJ2-7; TRBD1 or TRBD2 may be the D gene (5 bases each). CDR1 is SQVTM, CDR2 ANQGSEA, per germline. Trimming removed 8 bases at V and 6 bases at J, with 20 bases between. The CDR3 has 13 amino acids. CDR3 DNA sequence: TGCAGCCCTTATGGGGACCCCCCTATCGAGCAGTACTTC. Its protein product is CSPYGDPPIEQYF.

This clonotype was counted a few times. The chain uses TRBV12-3 or TRBV12-4 and TRBJ2-5; D might be TRBD2 (6 bases). This CDR3 region has 13 residues. Trimming stripped 3 bases from V and 4 bases from J, with 9 bases between. CDR3 DNA: TGTGCCAGCAGTTTCTGGCGGGGAGAGACCCAGTACTTC. Its protein product is CASSFWRGETQYF.

This clonotype showed up just a few times. J is TRBJ1-2 and V is TRBV15; 9 nucleotides align to TRBD1. The germline V gene has CDR1 LNHNV and CDR2 YYDKDF (reference sequence). There are 13 residues in the CDR3. After removal of 5 bases from V and 6 bases from J, the junction contained 4 bases not matched to a gene. The DNA of the CDR3 is TGTGCCACCAGCCCGGACAGGGGAAATGGCTACACCTTC. Translated: CATSPDRGNGYTF. The entire variable domain, with the rest obtained from reference TRBV15 and TRBJ1-2, is as follows: DAMVIQNPRYQVTQFGKPVTLSCSQTLNHNVMYWYQQKSSQAPKLLFHYYDKDFNNEADTPDNFQSRRPNTSFCFLDIRSPGLGDTAMYLCATSPDRGNGYTFGSGTRLTVV.

This clonotype was counted between two and nine times. The V call is TRBV7-8, the J call TRBJ2-6; no clear D. CDR3 length equals 15 residues. From germline, CDR1 is SGHVS and CDR2 FQNEAQ. Trimming removed 5 bases from V and 1 base from J, with 9 bases in between. CDR3 nucleotides: TGTGCCAGCAGCCAGACGGCATCTGGGGCCAACGTCCTGACTTTC. Amino acid sequence: CASSQTASGANVLTF.

This clonotype was picked up many times. The chain combines TRBV2 with TRBJ1-2; no definite D call. There are 15 residues in the CDR3. Germline CDR1 and CDR2: SNHLY and FYNNEI. V shed 8 bases and J shed 4 bases, with 20 bases lying between them. The CDR3 sequence: CASASGPPFSYGYTF. CDR3 DNA sequence: TGTGCCAGCGCTTCCGGGCCACCGTTCTCCTATGGCTACACCTTC.

On this clonotype itself: No DNA is shown, since the ends of the CDR3 on it are uncertain; the CDR3 is the one TCRdb lists. The rearrangement links TRBV6-2 or TRBV6-3 to TRBJ1-5; the D call in the table, TRBD1, was not verified against the DNA. The CDR3 contains 21 residues when both ends are counted. Germline loops: CDR1 MNHEY, CDR2 SVGEGT. This CDR3 reads CASRQHESYEQYFGPGQPQHF.

The J gene is TRBJ1-3, the V gene TRBV4-1; D is unclear. Germline lookup yields CDR1 MGHRA and CDR2 YSYEKL. The V end was cut by 2 bases, the J end by 1 base, with 6 bases between. CDR3 length: 14 amino acids. DNA for the CDR3: TGCGCCAGCAGCCAAAGCCTGTCTGGAAACACCATATATTTT. This translates into CASSQSLSGNTIYF.

The sample holds many counts of this clonotype. This rearrangement joins TRBV6-2 or TRBV6-3 to TRBJ1-5; a weak D match, TRBD1 (5 bases). The V gene's germline CDR1 is MNHEY and CDR2 SVGEGT. The CDR3 spans 14 residues. V gave up 5 bases and J gave up 0 bases, with 8 bases separating them. The CDR3 region is CASSDGGSNQPQHF. DNA of the CDR3: TGTGCCAGCAGTGATGGGGGTAGCAATCAGCCCCAGCATTTT.

The CDR3 loop reads CASSQEWGGRSHTQYF. In DNA form, the CDR3 reads TGTGCCAGCAGCCAAGAATGGGGCGGGAGGTCACATACGCAGTATTTT. The rearrangement uses TRBV3-1 and TRBJ2-3; 8 nucleotides line up with TRBD2. Unmatched junction bases numbered 9, after V lost 0 bases and J lost 7 bases. Germline loops: CDR1 LGHDT, CDR2 YNNKEL (reference sequence). The CDR3 length is 16 residues.

At least ten counts were recorded for this clonotype. This chain joins TRBV7-2 and TRBJ2-1, with TRBD1 as a possible D gene (6 bases). The CDR3 runs to 15 residues. V gave up 5 bases and J gave up 1 base, with 12 bases separating them. Looked up from germline, CDR1 is SGHTA and CDR2 is FQGNSA. The CDR3 bases are TGTGCCAGCAGCCAGGGGTATGGGTCCTACAATGAGCAGTTCTTC. Its translation is CASSQGYGSYNEQFF. Looking up the rest from reference TRBV7-2 and TRBJ2-1 gives the full variable domain: GAGVSQSPSNKVTEKGKDVELRCDPISGHTALYWYRQSLGQGLEFLIYFQGNSAPDKSGLPSDRFSAERTGGSVSTLTIQRTQQEDSAVYLCASSQGYGSYNEQFFGPGTRLTVL.

The genes are TRBV5-1 and TRBJ2-5; 8 positions agree with TRBD2. Germline V gives CDR1 SGHRS, CDR2 YFSETQ. The CDR3 sequence is 14 residues long. Unmatched junction bases numbered 8, after V lost 3 bases and J lost 7 bases. As DNA, the CDR3 is TGCGCCAGCAGCTCCGGACTAGCTCTGGCGACCCAGTACTTC. Its protein product is CASSSGLALATQYF.

This clonotype was detected ten times or more. The V gene is TRBV20-1, the J gene TRBJ2-4; D possibly corresponds to TRBD1 (5 bases). Per germline, CDR1 DFQATT and CDR2 SNEGSKA (reference sequence). The V end lost 8 bases, the J end lost 8 bases, and 13 bases lay between the germline ends. The CDR3 runs 11 residues. CDR3 coding DNA: TGCAGTTCTCTAGGGGCCCACATTCAGTACTTC. Protein product: CSSLGAHIQYF.

This clonotype appeared a few times. The chain uses TRBV3-1 and TRBJ2-2; no clear D. This CDR3 has 14 amino acids. The V end lost 2 bases, the J end lost 4 bases, and 8 bases lay between the germline ends. Germline V lookup: CDR1 LGHDT, CDR2 YNNKEL (reference sequence). The CDR3 DNA reads as TGTGCCAGCAGCCAATTTACGGGCACCGGGGAGCTGTTTTTT. Translation: CASSQFTGTGELFF.

The CDR3 loop reads CASSLSEGVANTEAFF. For the CDR3, the DNA is TGCGCCAGCAGCCTATCGGAGGGGGTTGCGAACACTGAAGCTTTCTTT. V is TRBV4-1 and J is TRBJ1-1, with TRBD1 as a possible D gene (6 bases). V lost 4 bases and J lost 1, with 16 bases in between. The CDR3 is 16 amino acids. Germline V CDR1 and CDR2: MGHRA, YSYEKL.

The V and J genes are TRBV28 and TRBJ2-2, with 8 bases lining up with TRBD2. The CDR3 sequence is 18 residues long. Per germline, CDR1 MDHEN and CDR2 SYDVKM. The ends lost 5 bases at V and 1 base at J; junction bases unmatched: 12. CDR3 amino acids: CASSLPPGSGGNTGELFF. CDR3 in DNA: TGTGCCAGCAGTCTCCCCCCGGGGAGCGGGGGGAACACCGGGGAGCTGTTTTTT.